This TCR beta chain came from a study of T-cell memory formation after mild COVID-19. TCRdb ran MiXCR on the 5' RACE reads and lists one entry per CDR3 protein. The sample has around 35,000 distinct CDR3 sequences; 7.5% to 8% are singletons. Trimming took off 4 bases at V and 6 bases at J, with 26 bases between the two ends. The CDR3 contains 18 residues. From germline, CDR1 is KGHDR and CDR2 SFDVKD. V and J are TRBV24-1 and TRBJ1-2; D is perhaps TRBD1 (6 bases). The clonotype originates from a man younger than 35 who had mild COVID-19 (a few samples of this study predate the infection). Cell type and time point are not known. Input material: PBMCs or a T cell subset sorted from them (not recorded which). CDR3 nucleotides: TGTGCCACCAGTGAGCCCCAGGCCAGGGGACAAATCTTGAATGGCTACACCTTC. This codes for CATSEPQARGQILNGYTF.